The present T cell receptor (beta chain) was sequenced within a study of blood T cell repertoires in COVID-19. Study at large: Sites across the United States, Italy and Spain contributed samples from acute and convalescent COVID-19.

The repertoire was sequenced with immunoSEQ multiplex PCR; TCRdb's copy has only in-frame clones and lacks some. The sample includes 100,000 to 150,000 clones, around 82% seen only once; the top ten take 1.4% to 1.5%. The trim removed 5 bases at V and 7 bases at J, leaving 7 bases unmatched. This CDR3 spans 13 amino acids. CDR1 is MNHEY, CDR2 SMNVEV, per germline (reference sequence). The sequenced sample consisted of peripheral blood. The chain carries TRBV27 and TRBJ1-2; 7 nucleotides line up with TRBD1. The clonotype comes from a man aged 55 to 70 with acute or convalescent COVID-19. The CDR3 nucleotides are TGTGCCAGCAGTGTACAGGGGTCGAGTGGCTACACCTTC. This gives the protein CASSVQGSSGYTF.